This TCR beta chain comes out of a study of OX40 agonist ivuxolimab in advanced cancers. Study conclusions and caveats: The antigens recognized by the expanded peripheral T cells, that is their antigen specificity, were not determined. With doses of 0.1-3.0 mg/kg, partial responders showed among the lowest clonal expansion. Average numbers of expanded clones were greater in CD8+ T cells than in CD4+.

Germline V gene lookup returns CDR1 MDHEN and CDR2 SYDVKM. This CDR3 has 15 amino acids. Trimming removed 1 base from V and 8 bases from J; junction bases left unmatched: 8. Assay: immunoSEQ multiplex PCR; the TCRdb copy retains only in-frame clones and omits some. The data show about 31,000 clones, 85% to 95% seen once. Regarding this clone: What it binds is unknown.

Source: CD4+ or CD8+ T cells sorted from blood, taken in a trial of the OX40 agonist ivuxolimab. The V gene is TRBV28, the J gene TRBJ2-4, with 7 bases identical to TRBD1. This TCR was sampled from an adult with an advanced solid tumor such as melanoma, head and neck, liver or kidney cancer. The CDR3 DNA sequence: TGTGCCAGCAGTTTATCCGTCGGACAGGAGGACATTCAGTACTTC. Its translation: CASSLSVGQEDIQYF.